The rows below give T cell receptor beta chains drawn from one sample of a study of control samples from healthy donors and cancer patients. TCRdb's copy holds only in-frame clones and misses some; the assay was immunoSEQ multiplex PCR. The sample holds roughly 100,000 clones, about 91% seen once. The sample comprised blood. These TCRs come from a woman younger than 35 in good health. Each CDR3 is given with its conserved first and last residue. The D gene is left open where the match is weak. Clone size is shown for a subset of rows, as once, few, many or a class of expanded clone.

TRBJ1-4 TRBD1 TRBV11-2 NA TGTGCCAGCAGCAGACCGGGACAGGGCCAATCCCCATTTTTT CASSRPGQGQSPFF
TRBJ1-5 TRBD1 TRBV28 NA TGTGCCAGCAGGCGAGACAGGGATCAGCCCCAGCATTTT CASRRDRDQPQHF
TRBJ2-2 NA TRBV27 few TGTGCCAGCAGAAAGACACCAAACACCGGGGAGCTGTTTTTT CASRKTPNTGELFF
TRBJ2-7 TRBD2 TRBV5-6 NA TGTGCCAGCAGCTTGGGACTGACTAGCGGGCGTACCTACGAGCAGTACTTC CASSLGLTSGRTYEQYF
TRBJ1-3 NA TRBV7-2 NA TGTGCCAGCAGCTTACGTGACAGCTCTGGAAACACCATATATTTT CASSLRDSSGNTIYF
TRBJ1-6 NA TRBV9 NA TGTGCCAGCAGCGCAGATGAAAATTCACCCCTCCACTTT CASSADENSPLHF
TRBJ2-7 TRBD1 TRBV30 NA TGTGCCTGGAACATCCTTGACAGGGGTTCCTACGAGCAGTACTTC CAWNILDRGSYEQYF
TRBJ2-2 TRBD1 TRBV11-3 NA TGTGCCAGCAGCTTACGGACAGGGGCCGGGGAGCTGTTTTTT CASSLRTGAGELFF
TRBJ2-6 NA TRBV5-8 NA TGTGCCAGCAGGGAGACTGGGGCCAACGTCCTGACTTTC CASRETGANVLTF
TRBJ2-3 NA TRBV5-1 NA TGCGCCAGCAGCTTGGTGGGGAGGGATACGCAGTATTTT CASSLVGRDTQYF
TRBJ2-4 NA TRBV9 NA TGTGCCAGCAGCGTAGGAGTGGACGGTAGCATTCAGTACTTC CASSVGVDGSIQYF
TRBJ1-1 NA TRBV4-1 NA TGCGCCAGCAGCCAGGGTCGAGAAGCTTTCTTT CASSQGREAFF
TRBJ1-4 NA TRBV5-6 NA TGTGCCAGCAGCTCCCGCATGGGGCGGGATGAAAAACTGTTTTTT CASSSRMGRDEKLFF
TRBJ2-3 TRBD1 TRBV4-3 NA TGCGCCAGCAGCCAAGGACAGGGTGGCACAGATACGCAGTATTTT CASSQGQGGTDTQYF
TRBJ2-4 NA TRBV14 NA TGTGCCAGCAGCCAGGCCCACAGGGCCAACATTCAGTACTTC CASSQAHRANIQYF
TRBJ1-6 NA TRBV28 NA TGTGCCAGCAGTTTACTACCCACGCGATCACCCCTCCACTTT CASSLLPTRSPLHF
TRBJ2-6 NA TRBV6-1 NA TGTGCCAGCAGTGAAGAGGAATCTGGGGCCAACGTCCTGACTTTC CASSEEESGANVLTF
TRBJ1-2 NA TRBV3-1/TRBV3-2 NA TGTGCCAGCAGCAAGGACCTGTTATATGGCTACACCTTC CASSKDLLYGYTF
TRBJ2-5 NA TRBV29-1 NA TGCAGCGCAAAAGAGACCCAGTACTTC CSAKETQYF
TRBJ2-6 NA TRBV5-1 NA TGCGCCAGCGGGGAGGGGGCTTCTGGGGCCAACGTCCTGACTTTC CASGEGASGANVLTF
TRBJ2-7 NA TRBV6-6 once TGTGCCAGCAGTTACCCGACAAACTCCTACGAGCAGTACTTC CASSYPTNSYEQYF
TRBJ2-3 NA TRBV12-3/TRBV12-4 NA TGTGCCAGCAGTTTAGTCCGGCTGGATACGCAGTATTTT CASSLVRLDTQYF
TRBJ1-3 NA TRBV12-3/TRBV12-4 NA TGTGCCAGCAGCCTAGAGAGAAACACCATATATTTT CASSLERNTIYF
TRBJ1-5 TRBD1 TRBV13 NA TGTGCCAGCAGCCGGGACAGGGGCAATCAGCCCCAGCATTTT CASSRDRGNQPQHF
TRBJ1-3 NA TRBV7-2 NA TGTGCCAGCAGCTTATATAAGGGCTTCCTCTCTGGAAACACCATATATTTT CASSLYKGFLSGNTIYF
TRBJ2-5 TRBD1 TRBV11-2 NA TGTGCCAGCAGCTCACTACAGGGGGCCGGGACCCAGTACTTC CASSSLQGAGTQYF
TRBJ2-7 NA TRBV6-1 few TGTGCCAGCAGTGACGATGACTCATTAAACGAGCAGTACTTC CASSDDDSLNEQYF
TRBJ1-2 NA TRBV28 NA TGTGCCAGCAGTTTCCCTCCGGGACTCACCTTC CASSFPPGLTF
TRBJ2-2 TRBD1 TRBV7-3 NA TGTGCCAGCAGCTTTAAAGGGGGCGGATGGGCCGGGGAGCTGTTTTTT CASSFKGGGWAGELFF
TRBJ2-3 TRBD2 TRBV5-4 once TGTGCCAGCAGCTCGGGACTAGCGGGTTCAGATACGCAGTATTTT CASSSGLAGSDTQYF
TRBJ1-5 TRBD1 TRBV5-6 NA TGTGCCAGCAGCATGGGACAGAGCAATCAGCCCCAGCATTTT CASSMGQSNQPQHF
TRBJ1-3 NA TRBV4-1 NA TGCGCCAGCAGCCAAGATCAGTCAAACACCATATATTTT CASSQDQSNTIYF
TRBJ1-6 NA TRBV6-5 once TGTGCCAGCAGTTACTCGGGTCGGAATTCACCCCTCCACTTT CASSYSGRNSPLHF
TRBJ2-1 NA TRBV18 NA TGTGCCAGCTCACCGATACTAGCTGCCTCCTACAATGAGCAGTTCTTC CASSPILAASYNEQFF
TRBJ1-5 NA TRBV28 once TGTGCCAGCAGTCCTGCCCTTCCCAATCAGCCCCAGCATTTT CASSPALPNQPQHF
TRBJ2-7 NA TRBV30 once TGTGCCTGGAACCGTGGTACCTACGAGCAGTACTTC CAWNRGTYEQYF
TRBJ1-3 NA TRBV19 NA TGTGCCAGTAGTACCGGGGTAGAGGGAAACACCATATATTTT CASSTGVEGNTIYF
TRBJ2-7 NA TRBV13 NA TGTGCCAGCAGCTTTCATGGGGTCTCCTACGAGCAGTACTTC CASSFHGVSYEQYF
TRBJ2-2 TRBD1 TRBV5-1 NA TGCGCCAGCAGCAGGGAGACAGGGGTTAACACCGGGGAGCTGTTTTTT CASSRETGVNTGELFF
TRBJ2-1 TRBD2 TRBV7-9 NA TGTGCGAACCTAGCGGACAAAAACAATGAGCAGTTCTTC CANLADKNNEQFF
TRBJ1-2 NA TRBV11-3 NA TGTGCCAGCAGCTTAGATCTGGGCAGGGGCTATGGCTACACCTTC CASSLDLGRGYGYTF